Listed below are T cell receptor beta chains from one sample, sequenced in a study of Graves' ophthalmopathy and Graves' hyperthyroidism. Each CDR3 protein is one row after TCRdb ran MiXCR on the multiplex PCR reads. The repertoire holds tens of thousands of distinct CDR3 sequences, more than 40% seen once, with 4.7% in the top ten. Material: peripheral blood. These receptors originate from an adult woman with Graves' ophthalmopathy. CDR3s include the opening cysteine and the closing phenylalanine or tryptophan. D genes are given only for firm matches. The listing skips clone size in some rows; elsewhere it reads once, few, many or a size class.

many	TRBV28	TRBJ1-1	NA	TGTGCCAGCGGGGGGGTAAAGAACACTGAAGCTTTCTTT	CASGGVKNTEAFF
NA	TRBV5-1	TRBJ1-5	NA	TGCGCCAGCAGCGGGGATAGCAATCAGCCCCAGCATTTT	CASSGDSNQPQHF
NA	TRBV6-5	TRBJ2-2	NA	TGTGCCAGCATTGGGGCCGCCGGGGAGCTGTTTTTT	CASIGAAGELFF
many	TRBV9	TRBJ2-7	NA	TGTGCCAGCAGCCCGACGTCGGCGGGCTTCTACGAGCAGTACTTC	CASSPTSAGFYEQYF
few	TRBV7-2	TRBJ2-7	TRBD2	TGTGCCAGCAGCTTAGAAACTAGCGGGAGCGAGCAGTACTTC	CASSLETSGSEQYF
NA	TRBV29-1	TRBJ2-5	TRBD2	TGCAGCGCCCAGAGCGGGAGTGAGACAGAGACCCAGTACTTC	CSAQSGSETETQYF
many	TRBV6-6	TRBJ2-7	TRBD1	TGTGCCAGCAGTTCCCCCTCGACAGGGGGCGTGAGTCTAGGTTACGAGCAGTACTTC	CASSSPSTGGVSLGYEQYF
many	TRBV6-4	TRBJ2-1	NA	TGTGCCAGCAGTGGAGGGGACTACAATGAGCAGTTCTTC	CASSGGDYNEQFF
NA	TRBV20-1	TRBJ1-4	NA	TGCAGTGCTGGGGGGACTGATGGAAAACTGTTTTTT	CSAGGTDGKLFF
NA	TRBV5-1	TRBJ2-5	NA	TGCGCCAGCAGCTACGGGGTCGGGGAGACCCAGTACTTC	CASSYGVGETQYF
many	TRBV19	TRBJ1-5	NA	TGTGCCAGTAGTATAGATTATAATCAGCCCCAGCATTTT	CASSIDYNQPQHF
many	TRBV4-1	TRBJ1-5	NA	TGCGCCAGCAGCCAAGAAGTGGCGGGGATTCAGCCCCAGCATTTT	CASSQEVAGIQPQHF
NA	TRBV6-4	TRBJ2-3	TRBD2	TGTGTCAGCAGTTCAGTAGCGGGAGCTAGCACAGATACGCAGTATTTT	CVSSSVAGASTDTQYF
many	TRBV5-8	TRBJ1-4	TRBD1	TGTGCCAGCAGCCTCGATCGGGTCAGGGGGGGTGAAAAACTGTTTTTT	CASSLDRVRGGEKLFF
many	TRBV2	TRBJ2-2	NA	TGTGCCAGCAGTGAGGACTACACGAACACCGGGGAGCTGTTTTTT	CASSEDYTNTGELFF
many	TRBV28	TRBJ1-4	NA	TGTGCCAGCAGGACCGGGACTGTCTCTGAAAAACTGTTTTTT	CASRTGTVSEKLFF
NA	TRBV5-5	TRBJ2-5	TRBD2	TGTGCCAGCGTAAGCGGGACGTTGGGTGCGGGGACCCAGTACTTC	CASVSGTLGAGTQYF
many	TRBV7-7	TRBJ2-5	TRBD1	TGTGCTAGCAGCTTAGATGGGACAGGCCAAGAGACCCAGTACTTC	CASSLDGTGQETQYF
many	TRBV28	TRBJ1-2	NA	TGTGCCAGCAGTTTAGGCCAGGGTAATGGCTACACCTTC	CASSLGQGNGYTF
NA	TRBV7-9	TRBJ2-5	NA	TGTGCCAGCAGCCTCCTCGGGGGTCGAGAGACCCAGTACTTC	CASSLLGGRETQYF
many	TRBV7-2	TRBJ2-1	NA	TGTGCCAGCACGGGGGTTTTTTACAATGAGCAGTTCTTC	CASTGVFYNEQFF
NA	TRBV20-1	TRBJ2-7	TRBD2	TGCAGTGCCTTAACGGGTTTGGGACTAGCTCGCGAGCAGTACTTC	CSALTGLGLAREQYF
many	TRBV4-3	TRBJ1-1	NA	TGCGCCAGCAGCCAAGATCGGATGAACACTGAAGCTTTCTTT	CASSQDRMNTEAFF
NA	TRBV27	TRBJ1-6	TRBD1	TGTGCCAGCAGTTCAGACAGGGATTCACCCCTCCACTTT	CASSSDRDSPLHF
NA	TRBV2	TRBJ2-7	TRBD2	TGTGCCAGCAGTGAGTCTAGCGGCGTCCACGAGCAGTACTTC	CASSESSGVHEQYF
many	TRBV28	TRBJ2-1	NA	TGTGCCAGCAGCTCTAGTGTCCTGGAGCAGTTCTTC	CASSSSVLEQFF
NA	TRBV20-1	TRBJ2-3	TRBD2	TGCAGTGCTAAGGCCGGGGGGGAGGCAGATACGCAGTATTTT	CSAKAGGEADTQYF
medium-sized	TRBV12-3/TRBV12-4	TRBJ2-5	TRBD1	TGTGCCAGCAGTTTGGGACAGGCCCTAGAGACCCAGTACTTC	CASSLGQALETQYF
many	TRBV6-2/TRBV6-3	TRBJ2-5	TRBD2	TGTGCCAGCAGTTCTTATGGAGCGGGAGTGGGTGAGACCCAGTACTTC	CASSSYGAGVGETQYF
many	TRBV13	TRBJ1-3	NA	TGTGCCAGCAGCTTAGATCGAGTCTCTGGAAACACCATATGTTTT	CASSLDRVSGNTICF
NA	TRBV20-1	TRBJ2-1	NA	TGCAGTGCTAGGGTGACTACCAACTCCTACGATGAGCAGTTCTTC	CSARVTTNSYDEQFF
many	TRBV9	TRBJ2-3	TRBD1	TGTGCCAGCAGGGGACAGGGTTCAGATACGCAGTATTTT	CASRGQGSDTQYF
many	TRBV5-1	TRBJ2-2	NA	TGCGCCAGCAGCTTTACTACTTCGAACACCGGGGAGCTGTTTTTT	CASSFTTSNTGELFF
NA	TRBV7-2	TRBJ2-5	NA	TGTGCCAGCAGCTTAGGGGCGAGCTACCAAGAGACCCAGTACTTC	CASSLGASYQETQYF
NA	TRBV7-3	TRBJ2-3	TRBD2	TGTGCCAGCAGCGAACTAGCGGGAGCGGGCACAGATACGCAGTATTTT	CASSELAGAGTDTQYF
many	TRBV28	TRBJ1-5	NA	TGTGCCAGCAGTTGGGACCGGATTCAGCCCCAGCATTTT	CASSWDRIQPQHF
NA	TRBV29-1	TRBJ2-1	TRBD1	TGCAGCGTTGAACCGGGACAGGGGCTCTGGAATGAGCAGTTCTTC	CSVEPGQGLWNEQFF
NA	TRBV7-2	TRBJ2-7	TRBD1	TGTGCCAGCAGCTTAGGGACAGGGGCACCCGAGCAGTACTTC	CASSLGTGAPEQYF
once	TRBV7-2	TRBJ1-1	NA	TGTGCCAGCAGCTCAAACACTGAAACTTTCTTT	CASSSNTETFF
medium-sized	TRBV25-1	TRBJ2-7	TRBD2	TGTGCCAGCATGTCCTCAGCCCCACATAGCGGGCGTTTATCCTACGAGCAGTACTTC	CASMSSAPHSGRLSYEQYF
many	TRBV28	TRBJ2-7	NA	TGTGCCAGCATTATAGGAGGGGGCAACGAGCAGTACTTC	CASIIGGGNEQYF
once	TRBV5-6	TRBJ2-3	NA	TGTGCCAGCAGCTTGGCCAAAGGTAGGGCCGGGGCAGATACGCAGTATTTT	CASSLAKGRAGADTQYF
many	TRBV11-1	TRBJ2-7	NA	TGTGCCAGCAGCTTACTCCTTGTGGACGAGCAGTACTTC	CASSLLLVDEQYF
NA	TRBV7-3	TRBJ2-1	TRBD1	TGTGCCAGCAGCCCCCAAGAAGGGGACAGGGCTCGGAATGAGCAGTTCTTC	CASSPQEGDRARNEQFF
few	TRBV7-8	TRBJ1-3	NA	TGTGCCAGCAGCTTACAGGGGAGGACTGGAAACACCATATATTTT	CASSLQGRTGNTIYF
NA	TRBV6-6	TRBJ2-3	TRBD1	TGTGCCAGCAGTTACTCGAGACGGGGACAGGGGGCAGATACGCAGTATTTT	CASSYSRRGQGADTQYF
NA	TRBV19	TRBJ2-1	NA	TGTGCCAGTAGTATAGATCGCGGCCTAGCTTATGAGCAGTTCTTC	CASSIDRGLAYEQFF
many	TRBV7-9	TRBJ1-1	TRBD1	TGTGCCAGCAGCTTCAACAGGGGCTCTGAAGCTTTCTTT	CASSFNRGSEAFF
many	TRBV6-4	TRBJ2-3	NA	TGTGCCAGCAGTAATCAACAGGGAGATACGCAGTATTTT	CASSNQQGDTQYF
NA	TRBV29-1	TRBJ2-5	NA	TGCAGCGTTGAGAGAGGGAGCCAAGAGACCCAGTACTTC	CSVERGSQETQYF
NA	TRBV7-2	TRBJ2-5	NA	TGTGCCAGCAGCCTTGACCTCCGAGAGACCCAGTACTTC	CASSLDLRETQYF
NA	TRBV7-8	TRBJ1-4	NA	TGTGCCAGCAGCTTATCGGGGGGCGCTTTTAATGAAAAACTGTTTTTT	CASSLSGGAFNEKLFF
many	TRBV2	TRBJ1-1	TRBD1	TGTGCCAGCAACGGACAGGGCGGTACTGAAGCTTTCTTT	CASNGQGGTEAFF
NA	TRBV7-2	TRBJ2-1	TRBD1	TGTGCCAGCAGCACTCGGACAGGGGGCGGCACTGAGCAGTTCTTC	CASSTRTGGGTEQFF